The following is a T cell receptor beta chain sequence with its context. The antigen it recognizes is unknown. Within one base of it there is no much larger clone, and no base qualities were kept. This entry is derived from a study of T-cell memory formation after mild COVID-19 (dated by TCRdb to the early 2020s). At the level of the whole study: TCR sequence clusters from the two donors were found to be largely donor specific. T-cell clones expanding and contracting after mild COVID-19 in a couple of donors were tracked by longitudinal TCRalpha and TCRbeta repertoire sequencing. The cohort comprised two young, previously healthy adult volunteers, one female and one male. General study outcomes and caveats: Only a couple of mild cases were covered by the study, and larger cohorts that include severe cases with pre-infection samples were considered necessary. SARS-CoV-2 specificity was not confirmed for the second-wave clones peaking on day 37. Some responding clones were detected in pre-infection memory, which suggested that pre-existing cross-reactive memory T cells had joined the SARS-CoV-2 response. Contracting CD4+ clones appeared mostly in the CM and EM memory subsets, whereas CD8+ clones were enriched in EMRA. From day 15 to 85, contracting clones showed balanced CD4/CD8 phenotypes, whereas a second wave of clones that expanded from day 15 to 37 leaned towards CD4+.

Reads for this sample came from an Illumina NovaSeq 6000. cDNA libraries for TCRalpha and TCRbeta were prepared by 5'RACE using constant-segment primers, with sample barcodes and unique molecular identifiers added. Trizol reagent was used to extract RNA from every sample. Amplification of the libraries took two PCR steps, and the second step added a second sample barcode plus Illumina TruSeq adapters. Libraries were sequenced on an Illumina NovaSeq with 2 x 150 bp paired-end reads. From the authors' description of their analysis: The reads were demultiplexed and collapsed into UMI-guided consensus sequences using migec v1.2.7. Using mixcr v2.1.11, UMI consensuses were aligned to TRA and TRB V and J templates and then assembled into clonotypes. Expanded or contracted clonotypes were those called significant by both edgeR and NoisET, with noise models trained on biological replicates. edgeR calls used a false discovery rate-adjusted p below 0.01 and a log2 fold-change threshold of 1. As an exploratory analysis of dynamics, max-normalized trajectories of the 1000 most abundant clonotypes were examined by PCA with hierarchical clustering. The CD4 or CD8 phenotype of responding clones was assigned using the separately sequenced CD4+ and CD8+ repertoires. TCRdb reprocessed the public reads (quality trimming at Q25 with fastp, clone calling with MiXCR) and kept in-frame beta chains. Identical CDR3 protein sequences are pooled into one entry, listed with their most common genes and DNA. The V and J calls were not made by the authors but by TCRdb's processing. The sample table lists 50,000 or so distinct CDR3 sequences, around 30% of them with a count of one. Clones ranked in the top ten supply 40% to 45% of the sample.

PBMCs were isolated by Ficoll-Paque density gradient centrifugation. The germline V gene specifies MNHEY as CDR1 and SVGEGT as CDR2. The V end loses 2 bases and the J end loses 7 bases, and a stretch of 18 bases separates them. Spanning cysteine to phenylalanine, the CDR3 consists of 16 amino acids. Only the CDR3 region is kept as DNA, spanning 48 bases read in frame from base 1. Sequencing used PBMCs or a T cell subset sorted from them (not recorded which). This clonotype originated in a young man who had mild COVID-19 (a few samples of this study predate the infection). The sample titles of this study are shuffled in the database, so cell type and time point are left out; the donor was told from shared clones. The rearrangement combines TRBV6-2 or TRBV6-3 with TRBJ2-1; D gene: possibly TRBD1, on 6 matching bases. The DNA sequence follows: TGTGCCAGCAGTTACCGGTATGACCCAGGGGCTAATGAGCAGTTCTTC. Its protein product is CASSYRYDPGANEQFF.